These T cell receptor beta chains were read from a single sample in a study of T cell changes during pregnancy in multiple sclerosis. The protocol was immunoSEQ multiplex PCR, while the TCRdb copy is restricted to in-frame clones and leaves out a portion. This table has 18,000 or so clones, 85% to 90% appearing once. The sample consisted of CD4+ T cells from peripheral blood mononuclear cells, taken in the first trimester of pregnancy. These TCRs come from a female donor in good health, enrolled as a control in a pregnancy study. Both conserved end residues are part of each CDR3. The D gene is left open where the match is weak. Clone sizes are given selectively: once, few, many, or a class where the clone is expanded.

V gene: TRBV5-4; clone size: .; D gene: TRBD2; J gene: TRBJ2-7; CDR3 protein: CASSFGLAGFYEQYF; CDR3 DNA: TGTGCCAGCAGCTTCGGACTAGCGGGATTCTACGAGCAGTACTTC
V gene: TRBV21-1; clone size: .; D gene: .; J gene: TRBJ1-4; CDR3 protein: CASSVRQGSNEKLFF; CDR3 DNA: TGTGCCAGCAGCGTACGACAGGGGTCTAATGAAAAACTGTTTTTT
V gene: TRBV5-1; clone size: .; D gene: TRBD1; J gene: TRBJ1-3; CDR3 protein: CASSPGAGGPDTIYF; CDR3 DNA: TGCGCCAGCAGCCCCGGGGCAGGGGGCCCGGACACCATATATTTT
V gene: TRBV5-6; clone size: .; D gene: TRBD2; J gene: TRBJ2-7; CDR3 protein: CASSTPSGSYEQYF; CDR3 DNA: TGTGCCAGCAGCACCCCTAGCGGGAGCTACGAGCAGTACTTC
V gene: TRBV19; clone size: once; D gene: .; J gene: TRBJ1-1; CDR3 protein: CASSKVGGTEAFF; CDR3 DNA: TGTGCCAGTAGTAAGGTCGGAGGGACTGAAGCTTTCTTT
V gene: TRBV19; clone size: .; D gene: TRBD2; J gene: TRBJ2-1; CDR3 protein: CASSSFRLAGSSYNEQFF; CDR3 DNA: TGTGCCAGTAGTTCCTTTAGACTAGCGGGGAGCTCCTACAATGAGCAGTTCTTC
V gene: TRBV7-9; clone size: .; D gene: TRBD1; J gene: TRBJ1-6; CDR3 protein: CASSSGGQGDSPLHF; CDR3 DNA: TGTGCCAGCAGCTCTGGGGGACAGGGAGACTCACCCCTCCACTTT
V gene: TRBV28; clone size: .; D gene: TRBD2; J gene: TRBJ2-3; CDR3 protein: CATDSISGARDTQYF; CDR3 DNA: TGTGCCACCGACTCGATTAGCGGGGCCCGGGATACGCAGTATTTT
V gene: TRBV19; clone size: .; D gene: TRBD2; J gene: TRBJ2-1; CDR3 protein: CASSMGSGGRREQFF; CDR3 DNA: TGTGCCAGTAGTATGGGTAGCGGGGGGAGGAGAGAGCAGTTCTTC
V gene: TRBV7-8; clone size: .; D gene: .; J gene: TRBJ2-2; CDR3 protein: CASRDGGGLTGGELFF; CDR3 DNA: TGTGCCAGCAGGGACGGGGGAGGCTTGACGGGGGGGGAGCTGTTTTTT
V gene: TRBV19; clone size: .; D gene: TRBD1; J gene: TRBJ1-4; CDR3 protein: CASSTSGGEKLFF; CDR3 DNA: TGTGCCAGTAGTACATCAGGGGGCGAAAAACTGTTTTTT
V gene: TRBV29-1; clone size: .; D gene: TRBD1; J gene: TRBJ1-1; CDR3 protein: CSVAKTGFWTEAFF; CDR3 DNA: TGCAGCGTTGCTAAGACAGGGTTTTGGACTGAAGCTTTCTTT
V gene: TRBV18; clone size: .; D gene: TRBD1; J gene: TRBJ1-2; CDR3 protein: CASSQDREYGYTF; CDR3 DNA: TGTGCCAGCTCACAGGACAGGGAGTATGGCTACACCTTC
V gene: TRBV7-9; clone size: once; D gene: .; J gene: TRBJ2-7; CDR3 protein: CASSHYGTGSSYEQYF; CDR3 DNA: TGTGCCAGCAGCCACTACGGTACAGGTAGCTCCTACGAGCAGTACTTC
V gene: TRBV11-2; clone size: once; D gene: TRBD2; J gene: TRBJ2-7; CDR3 protein: CASSWGLAGDRNF; CDR3 DNA: TGTGCCAGCAGCTGGGGACTAGCGGGGGACCGCAACTTC
V gene: TRBV4-2; clone size: once; D gene: TRBD2; J gene: TRBJ2-7; CDR3 protein: CASSLQREDSYEQYF; CDR3 DNA: TGTGCCAGCAGCCTCCAGCGGGAGGACTCCTACGAGCAGTACTTC
V gene: TRBV6-1; clone size: once; D gene: TRBD2; J gene: TRBJ2-7; CDR3 protein: CASSVSSGGVYEQYF; CDR3 DNA: TGTGCCAGCAGTGTCTCTAGCGGGGGGGTCTACGAGCAGTACTTC
V gene: TRBV6-1; clone size: .; D gene: .; J gene: TRBJ2-7; CDR3 protein: CASSALYEQYF; CDR3 DNA: TGTGCCAGCAGTGCCCTCTACGAGCAGTACTTC
V gene: TRBV5-1; clone size: .; D gene: TRBD2; J gene: TRBJ2-3; CDR3 protein: CASRTSGLTDTQYF; CDR3 DNA: TGCGCCAGCCGGACTAGCGGCCTCACAGATACGCAGTATTTT
V gene: TRBV2; clone size: .; D gene: TRBD2; J gene: TRBJ2-1; CDR3 protein: CASSYRGLSYNEQFF; CDR3 DNA: TGTGCCAGCAGCTACCGGGGACTATCCTACAATGAGCAGTTCTTC
V gene: TRBV5-4; clone size: .; D gene: TRBD2; J gene: TRBJ2-7; CDR3 protein: CASTTSGSPSEQYF; CDR3 DNA: TGTGCCAGCACGACGAGCGGGAGCCCCTCCGAGCAGTACTTC
V gene: TRBV23-1; clone size: .; D gene: .; J gene: TRBJ2-5; CDR3 protein: CASSQVCGAQYF; CDR3 DNA: TGCGCCAGCAGTCAAGTCTGTGGAGCCCAGTACTTC
V gene: TRBV6-1; clone size: .; D gene: .; J gene: TRBJ1-1; CDR3 protein: CASRGLLGRPIEAFF; CDR3 DNA: TGTGCCAGCCGGGGATTGTTGGGCAGGCCTATCGAAGCTTTCTTT
V gene: TRBV6-5; clone size: .; D gene: TRBD2; J gene: TRBJ2-1; CDR3 protein: CASSLSGGANNEQFF; CDR3 DNA: TGTGCCAGCAGTCTGAGCGGGGGGGCCAACAATGAGCAGTTCTTC
V gene: TRBV7-2; clone size: .; D gene: .; J gene: TRBJ2-7; CDR3 protein: CASSLTRATYEQYF; CDR3 DNA: TGTGCCAGCAGCTTAACCAGGGCTACCTACGAACAGTACTTC
V gene: TRBV6-5; clone size: .; D gene: TRBD1; J gene: TRBJ2-7; CDR3 protein: CASSVDRVSYEQYF; CDR3 DNA: TGTGCCAGCAGCGTCGACAGGGTAAGCTACGAGCAGTACTTC
V gene: TRBV7-9; clone size: .; D gene: TRBD2; J gene: TRBJ2-2; CDR3 protein: CASSSRLAGGPGELFF; CDR3 DNA: TGTGCCAGCAGCTCGAGACTAGCGGGGGGGCCCGGGGAGCTGTTTTTT
V gene: TRBV5-1; clone size: .; D gene: TRBD2; J gene: TRBJ2-2; CDR3 protein: CASSLLAGGTGELFF; CDR3 DNA: TGCGCCAGCAGCTTACTAGCGGGGGGAACCGGGGAGCTGTTTTTT
V gene: TRBV7-9; clone size: .; D gene: .; J gene: TRBJ1-1; CDR3 protein: CASSREVNTEAFF; CDR3 DNA: TGTGCCAGCAGCCGGGAAGTCAACACTGAAGCTTTCTTT
V gene: TRBV5-1; clone size: .; D gene: TRBD1; J gene: TRBJ2-7; CDR3 protein: CASSRDSYEQYF; CDR3 DNA: TGCGCCAGCAGCCGGGACAGCTACGAGCAGTACTTC
V gene: TRBV19; clone size: .; D gene: .; J gene: TRBJ2-3; CDR3 protein: CASSASNRGGAQYF; CDR3 DNA: TGTGCCAGTAGTGCATCCAACCGTGGAGGGGCGCAGTATTTT
V gene: TRBV29-1; clone size: .; D gene: .; J gene: TRBJ2-1; CDR3 protein: CSVRTGYNEQFF; CDR3 DNA: TGCAGCGTGCGGACTGGCTACAATGAGCAGTTCTTC
V gene: TRBV13; clone size: few; D gene: .; J gene: TRBJ1-5; CDR3 protein: CASSSGQSNQPQHF; CDR3 DNA: TGTGCCAGCAGCTCAGGACAGTCCAATCAGCCCCAGCATTTT
V gene: TRBV5-6; clone size: .; D gene: .; J gene: TRBJ1-2; CDR3 protein: CASRLRAFENGYTF; CDR3 DNA: TGTGCCAGCAGGCTGCGGGCCTTCGAAAATGGCTACACCTTC
V gene: TRBV7-9; clone size: .; D gene: .; J gene: TRBJ2-3; CDR3 protein: CASSLGHPSTDTQYF; CDR3 DNA: TGTGCCAGCAGCTTAGGGCATCCTAGCACAGATACGCAGTATTTT
V gene: TRBV30; clone size: .; D gene: .; J gene: TRBJ1-5; CDR3 protein: CAWSVMGSDQPQHF; CDR3 DNA: TGTGCCTGGAGTGTGATGGGGAGTGATCAGCCCCAGCATTTT